Listed below are T cell receptor beta chains from one sample, sequenced in a study of naive and memory T cell subsets. TCRdb passed the UMI-ligation and nested PCR reads through MiXCR, listing each CDR3 protein once. This sample has 80,000 to 95,000 distinct CDR3 sequences, with approximately 9.2% found just once. Sequences were obtained from naive CD8+ T cells from blood. The source is a human donor in good health. Both conserved end residues are part of each CDR3. D genes are given only for firm matches. Clone size is shown for a subset of rows, as once, few, many or a class of expanded clone.

j_call clone_size d_call v_call cdr3_nt cdr3_aa
TRBJ2-1 . . TRBV9 TGTGCCAGCAGCCCAAGGGGACGGGGGTTGTACAATGAGCAGTTCTTC CASSPRGRGLYNEQFF
TRBJ2-1 many . TRBV21-1 TGTGCCAGCGACTTGAGGACAGGGAGGGTGCGTGAGCAGTTCTTC CASDLRTGRVREQFF
TRBJ2-7 many . TRBV27 TGTGCCAGCAGTTTAAATCACAGGGAATTCTACGAGCAGTACTTC CASSLNHREFYEQYF
TRBJ2-7 few . TRBV3-1 TGTGCCAGCAGCGACCCGGGTAACGAGCAGTACTTC CASSDPGNEQYF
TRBJ2-1 . . TRBV19 TGTGCCAGTAGTTCCGAGGGCAATGAGCAGTTCTTC CASSSEGNEQFF
TRBJ2-4 few . TRBV28 TGTGCCAGCAGTTTGGGGCCGATTATGGCCAAAAACATTCAGTACTTC CASSLGPIMAKNIQYF
TRBJ2-3 few . TRBV10-3 TGTGCCACCAAACTTGAAATCACAGATACGCAGTATTTT CATKLEITDTQYF
TRBJ1-2 few TRBD1 TRBV30 TGTGCCTGGGGCCAATATTACTGGACAGGGGAGGCCAACTATGGCTACACCTTC CAWGQYYWTGEANYGYTF
TRBJ2-5 few TRBD2 TRBV6-2/TRBV6-3 TGTGCCAGCAGCTCCCGGGCTAGCGGCCTCCGGAGGGAGACCCAGTACTTC CASSSRASGLRRETQYF
TRBJ2-7 few TRBD1 TRBV3-1 TGTGCCAGCAGCCCGGGACAGGGAGCCGCCTACGAGCAGTACTTC CASSPGQGAAYEQYF
TRBJ2-3 many . TRBV7-7 TGTGCCAGCAGTAGGACCCCCACAGATACGCAGTATTTT CASSRTPTDTQYF
TRBJ2-3 many . TRBV7-8 TGTGCCAGCAGCTCCATACTTCTTACTAGCACAGATACGCAGTATTTT CASSSILLTSTDTQYF
TRBJ1-1 many . TRBV27 TGTGCCAGCAGTCAGGGAGGCACTGAAGCTTTCTTT CASSQGGTEAFF
TRBJ2-5 . . TRBV7-7 TGTGCCAGCAGCCCTGGACCTCAAGAGACCCAGTACTTC CASSPGPQETQYF
TRBJ2-1 few . TRBV7-9 TGTGCCAGCAGCCCCCGAGGTGGTAGCCCCAATGAGCAGTTCTTC CASSPRGGSPNEQFF
TRBJ1-1 many . TRBV28 TGTGCCAGCAGTTTATTCCAGGGTCCGTTGGACACTGAAGCTTTCTTT CASSLFQGPLDTEAFF
TRBJ1-5 many . TRBV20-1 TGCAGTGCTAGATCCTCCGACAGGCAAAATCAGCCCCAGCATTTT CSARSSDRQNQPQHF
TRBJ2-1 few TRBD2 TRBV6-4 TGTGCCAGCAGTAGACTAGCGGAGTCCTACAATGAGCAGTTCTTC CASSRLAESYNEQFF
TRBJ2-7 many . TRBV5-6 TGTGCCAGCAGCAGTGATCGCTACGAGCAGTACTTC CASSSDRYEQYF
TRBJ2-6 few . TRBV7-2 TGTGCCAGCAGCTTACCCACGGACAGTAGTAGGCTCTCTGGGGCCAACGTCCTGACTTTC CASSLPTDSSRLSGANVLTF
TRBJ2-3 . TRBD2 TRBV20-1 TGCAGTGCTCCCCACCCGACTAGCGAGAGCACAGATACGCAGTATTTT CSAPHPTSESTDTQYF
TRBJ2-3 many TRBD1 TRBV29-1 TGCAGCGTTGTGGGACAGTTAAGCACAGATACGCAGTATTTT CSVVGQLSTDTQYF
TRBJ2-1 few TRBD2 TRBV6-2/TRBV6-3 TGTGCCAGCACCCCTTTAGCGGGTGTATACAATGAGCAGTTCTTC CASTPLAGVYNEQFF
TRBJ2-7 few TRBD1 TRBV24-1 TGTGCCACCAGTGATGCTAGCAGGGGGTACGAGCAGTACTTC CATSDASRGYEQYF
TRBJ2-7 many . TRBV13 TGTGCCAGCAGCGGGACAAACCCCGTCTACGAGCAGTACTTC CASSGTNPVYEQYF
TRBJ2-7 . TRBD1 TRBV3-1 TGTGCCAGCAGCCACTCGGGGACAGGGTCTTACGAGCAGTACTTC CASSHSGTGSYEQYF
TRBJ2-6 many . TRBV28 TGTGCCAGCAGTTACTCTGGGGCCAACGTCCTGACTTTC CASSYSGANVLTF
TRBJ1-1 few . TRBV5-1 TGCGCCAGCAGCCTCCGAACGGGGGATGAAGCTTTCTTT CASSLRTGDEAFF
TRBJ2-7 . . TRBV7-2 TGTGCCAGCAGCTACGGGACCGTATACGAGCAGTACTTC CASSYGTVYEQYF
TRBJ2-7 many TRBD2 TRBV5-4 TGTGCCAGCAGCTTGGTAGCGGGGCCCTCCTACGAGCAGTACTTC CASSLVAGPSYEQYF
TRBJ1-5 . . TRBV4-1 TGCGCCAGCAGCCAAGGTGTGGGACAGCCCCAGCATTTT CASSQGVGQPQHF
TRBJ1-1 many . TRBV11-2 TGTGCCAGCAGCTCTTCCAACACTGAAGCTTTCTTT CASSSSNTEAFF
TRBJ2-7 few . TRBV28 TGTGCCAGCAGTTTCGTAGAGAGAGAGCAGTACTTC CASSFVEREQYF
TRBJ2-7 many . TRBV20-1 TGCAGTGCTGATCCCCGGAGCCCTCGCTACGAGCAGTACTTC CSADPRSPRYEQYF
TRBJ1-5 many . TRBV7-8 TGTGCCAGCAGCTTTGAAGGGATAAATCAGCCCCAGCATTTT CASSFEGINQPQHF
TRBJ2-4 many . TRBV29-1 TGCAGCGTTGACGGCGGGGACCAAAACATTCAGTACTTC CSVDGGDQNIQYF
TRBJ2-1 many . TRBV27 TGTGCCAGCAGTTTAACGGGCAACAATGAGCAGTTCTTC CASSLTGNNEQFF
TRBJ1-2 many TRBD1 TRBV12-3/TRBV12-4 TGTGCCAGCAGTTACCGGGACAGTTACTATGGCTACACCTTC CASSYRDSYYGYTF
TRBJ2-7 few TRBD2 TRBV28 TGTGCCAGCAGTTTTTCCCCGAGCGGGACCCTCTCCTACGAGCAGTACTTC CASSFSPSGTLSYEQYF
TRBJ1-2 few . TRBV7-2 TGTGCCAGCAGCTTATATGGGGCTTCAAACTATGGCTACACCTTC CASSLYGASNYGYTF
TRBJ2-7 few TRBD1 TRBV29-1 TGCAGCGTGTACACAGGGGCAGGCTACGAGCAGTACTTC CSVYTGAGYEQYF
TRBJ2-3 many . TRBV6-5 TGTGCCAGCCGAAGAGTGGGAGTGGGAGATACGCAGTATTTT CASRRVGVGDTQYF
TRBJ2-7 many TRBD2 TRBV4-1 TGCGCCAGCAGCTTGACTAGCGGAGGCTACGAGCAGTACTTC CASSLTSGGYEQYF
TRBJ1-2 . TRBD1 TRBV10-3 TGTGCCATCAGCGGGACAGGTGGCTACACCTTC CAISGTGGYTF
TRBJ2-7 . . TRBV4-1 TGCGCCAGCAGCCAAGCAAGAACGAAGGGCCTCGAGCAGTACTTC CASSQARTKGLEQYF